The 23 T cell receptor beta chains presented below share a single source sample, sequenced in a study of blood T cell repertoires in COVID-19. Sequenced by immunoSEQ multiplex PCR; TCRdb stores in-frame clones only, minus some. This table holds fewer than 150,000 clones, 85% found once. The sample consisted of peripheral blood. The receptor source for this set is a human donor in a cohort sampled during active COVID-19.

The DNA for the CDR3 is TGTGCCAGCAGCTTAGGGGGCAGGAGTGATGAGCAGTTCTTC. It is translated as CASSLGGRSDEQFF. This chain joins TRBV7-2 and TRBJ2-1; a possible D gene is TRBD1 (5 bases). V was shortened by 1 base and J by 8 bases, with 12 bases between the two germline ends. CDR3 length equals 14 residues. The germline V gene has CDR1 SGHTA and CDR2 FQGNSA.

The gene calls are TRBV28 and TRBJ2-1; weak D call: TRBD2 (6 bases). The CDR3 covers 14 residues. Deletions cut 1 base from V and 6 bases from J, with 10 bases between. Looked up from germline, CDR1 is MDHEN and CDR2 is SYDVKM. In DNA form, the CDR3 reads TGTGCCAGCAGTTTATTTGGGGGGATCAATGAGCAGTTCTTC. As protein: CASSLFGGINEQFF.

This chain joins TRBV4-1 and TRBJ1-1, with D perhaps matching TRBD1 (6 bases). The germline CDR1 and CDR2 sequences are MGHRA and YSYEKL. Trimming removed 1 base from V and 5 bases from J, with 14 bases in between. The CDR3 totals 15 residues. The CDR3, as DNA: TGCGCCAGCAGCCAAGGAACTCTGAGGGGGACTGAAGCTTTCTTT. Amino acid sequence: CASSQGTLRGTEAFF.

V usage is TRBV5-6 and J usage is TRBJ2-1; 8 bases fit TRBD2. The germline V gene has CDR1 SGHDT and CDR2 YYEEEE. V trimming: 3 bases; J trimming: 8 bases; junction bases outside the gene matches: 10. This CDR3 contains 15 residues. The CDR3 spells CASSSKRGGRDEQFF. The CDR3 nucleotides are TGTGCCAGCAGCTCGAAACGGGGGGGCCGTGATGAGCAGTTCTTC.

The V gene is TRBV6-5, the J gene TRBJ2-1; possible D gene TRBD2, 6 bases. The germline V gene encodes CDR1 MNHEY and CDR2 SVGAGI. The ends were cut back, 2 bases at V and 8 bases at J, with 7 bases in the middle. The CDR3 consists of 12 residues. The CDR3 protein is CASSYAGYEQFF. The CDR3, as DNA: TGTGCCAGCAGTTACGCGGGGTATGAGCAGTTCTTC.

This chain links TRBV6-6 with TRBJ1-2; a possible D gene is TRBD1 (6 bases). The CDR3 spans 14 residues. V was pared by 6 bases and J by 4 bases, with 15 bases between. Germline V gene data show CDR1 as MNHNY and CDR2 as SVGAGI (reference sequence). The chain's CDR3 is CASRTGQPLYGYTF. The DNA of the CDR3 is TGTGCCAGCAGAACAGGACAGCCCCTCTATGGCTACACCTTC.

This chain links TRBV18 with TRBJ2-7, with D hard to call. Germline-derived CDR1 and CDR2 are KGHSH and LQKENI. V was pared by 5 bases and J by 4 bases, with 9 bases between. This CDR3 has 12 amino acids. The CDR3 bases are TGTGCCAGCTCAATAGGCGGTTACGAGCAGTACTTC. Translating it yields CASSIGGYEQYF.

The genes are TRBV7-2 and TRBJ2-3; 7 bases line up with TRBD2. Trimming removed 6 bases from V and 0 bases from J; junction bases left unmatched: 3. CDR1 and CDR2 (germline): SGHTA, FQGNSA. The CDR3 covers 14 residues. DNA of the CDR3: TGTGCCAGCAGTTCGCGGGGGAGCACAGATACGCAGTATTTT. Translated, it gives CASSSRGSTDTQYF.

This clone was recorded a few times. The CDR3 loop reads CAHRKIYNSPLHF. The CDR3 DNA is TGTGCCCACAGGAAAATCTATAATTCACCCCTCCACTTT. V usage is TRBV19 and J usage is TRBJ1-6; perhaps TRBD1 as D (5 bases). Per the germline V gene, CDR1 is LNHDA and CDR2 is SQIVND (reference sequence). This CDR3 comprises 13 residues. V lost 11 bases and J 3 bases, leaving 11 bases between the germline ends.

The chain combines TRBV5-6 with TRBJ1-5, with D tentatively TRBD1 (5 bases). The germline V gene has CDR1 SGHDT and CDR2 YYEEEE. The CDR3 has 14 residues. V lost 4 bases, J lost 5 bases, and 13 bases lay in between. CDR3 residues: CASSTGLGDQPQHF. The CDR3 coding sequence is TGTGCCAGCAGCACGGGACTGGGAGATCAGCCCCAGCATTTT.

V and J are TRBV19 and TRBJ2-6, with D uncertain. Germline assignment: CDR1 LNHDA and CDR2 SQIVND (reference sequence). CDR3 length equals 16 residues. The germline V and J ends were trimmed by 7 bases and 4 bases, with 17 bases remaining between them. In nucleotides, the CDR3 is TGTGCCAGTACCGATTCTCTACGAGGCGGGGCCAACGTCCTGACTTTC. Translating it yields CASTDSLRGGANVLTF.

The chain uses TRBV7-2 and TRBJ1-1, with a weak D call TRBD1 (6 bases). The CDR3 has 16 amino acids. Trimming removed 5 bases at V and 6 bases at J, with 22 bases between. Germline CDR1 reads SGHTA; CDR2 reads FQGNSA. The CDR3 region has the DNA TGTGCCAGCAGCCTAAGGGGGTGGGGCTCTCGAGCTGAAGCTTTCTTT. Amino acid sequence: CASSLRGWGSRAEAFF.

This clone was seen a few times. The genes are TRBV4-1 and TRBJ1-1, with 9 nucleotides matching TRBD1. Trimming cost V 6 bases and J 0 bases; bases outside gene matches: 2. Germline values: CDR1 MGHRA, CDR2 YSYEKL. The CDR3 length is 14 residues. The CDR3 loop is CASSTGGLNTEAFF. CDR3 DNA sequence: TGCGCCAGCAGTACAGGGGGCCTGAACACTGAAGCTTTCTTT.

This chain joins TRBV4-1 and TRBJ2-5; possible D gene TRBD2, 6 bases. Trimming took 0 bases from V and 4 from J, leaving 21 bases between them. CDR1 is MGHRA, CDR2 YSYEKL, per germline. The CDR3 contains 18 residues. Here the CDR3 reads CASSQEAPEEAGRETQYF. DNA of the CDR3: TGCGCCAGCAGCCAAGAAGCCCCCGAGGAGGCCGGGAGAGAGACCCAGTACTTC.

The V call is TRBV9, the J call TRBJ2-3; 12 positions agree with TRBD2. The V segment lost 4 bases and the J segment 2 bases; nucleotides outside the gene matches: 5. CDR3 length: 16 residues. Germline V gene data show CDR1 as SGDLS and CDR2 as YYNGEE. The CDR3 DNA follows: TGTGCCAGCAGCCAAGGACTAGCGGGGATCACAGATACGCAGTATTTT. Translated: CASSQGLAGITDTQYF.

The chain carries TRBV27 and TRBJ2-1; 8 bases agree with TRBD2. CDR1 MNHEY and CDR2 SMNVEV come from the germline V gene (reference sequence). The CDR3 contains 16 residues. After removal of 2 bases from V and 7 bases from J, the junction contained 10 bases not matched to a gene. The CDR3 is CASSLLRGGGWNEQFF. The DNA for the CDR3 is TGTGCCAGCAGTTTACTTCGGGGGGGCGGATGGAATGAGCAGTTCTTC.

The CDR3 reads CATSDPGTISDTQYF. In DNA, the CDR3 is TGTGCCACCAGTGATCCCGGGACTATTTCAGATACGCAGTATTTT. V and J are TRBV24-1 and TRBJ2-3; TRBD2 matches at 7 bases. Germline V gives CDR1 KGHDR, CDR2 SFDVKD. The CDR3 sequence is 15 residues long. V shed 3 bases, J shed 4 bases, and the junction held 6 bases outside the gene matches.

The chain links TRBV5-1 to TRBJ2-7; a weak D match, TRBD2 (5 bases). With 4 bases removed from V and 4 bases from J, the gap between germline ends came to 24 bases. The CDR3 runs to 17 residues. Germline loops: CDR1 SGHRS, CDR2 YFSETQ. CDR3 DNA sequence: TGCGCCAGCAGCCTCCCGCCCGGTGGCTCAAGGAGGTACGAGCAGTACTTC. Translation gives CASSLPPGGSRRYEQYF. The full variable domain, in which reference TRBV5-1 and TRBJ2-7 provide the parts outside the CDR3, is KAGVTQTPRYLIKTRGQQVTLSCSPISGHRSVSWYQQTPGQGLQFLFEYFSETQRNKGNFPGRFSGRQFSNSRSEMNVSTLELGDSALYLCASSLPPGGSRRYEQYFGPGTRLTVT.

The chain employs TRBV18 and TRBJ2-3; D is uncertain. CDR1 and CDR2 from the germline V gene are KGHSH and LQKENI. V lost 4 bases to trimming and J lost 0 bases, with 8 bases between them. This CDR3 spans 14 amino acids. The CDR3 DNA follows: TGTGCCAGCTCACTGTCCCTGAGCACAGATACGCAGTATTTT. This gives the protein CASSLSLSTDTQYF.

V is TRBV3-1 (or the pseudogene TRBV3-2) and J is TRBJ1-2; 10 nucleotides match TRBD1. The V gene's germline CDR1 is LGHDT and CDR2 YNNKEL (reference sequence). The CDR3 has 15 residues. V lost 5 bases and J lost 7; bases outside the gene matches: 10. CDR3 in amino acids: CASSEGRDRGIGYTF. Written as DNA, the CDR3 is TGTGCCAGCAGCGAGGGCCGGGACAGGGGAATTGGCTACACCTTC.

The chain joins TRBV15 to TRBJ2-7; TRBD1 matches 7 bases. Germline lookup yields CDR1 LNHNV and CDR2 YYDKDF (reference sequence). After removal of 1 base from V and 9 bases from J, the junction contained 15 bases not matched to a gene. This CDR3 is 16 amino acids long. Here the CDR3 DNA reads TGTGCCACCAGCAGAGCCGACCGAGCCAGGGGGTCCGGGCAGTACTTC. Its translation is CATSRADRARGSGQYF.

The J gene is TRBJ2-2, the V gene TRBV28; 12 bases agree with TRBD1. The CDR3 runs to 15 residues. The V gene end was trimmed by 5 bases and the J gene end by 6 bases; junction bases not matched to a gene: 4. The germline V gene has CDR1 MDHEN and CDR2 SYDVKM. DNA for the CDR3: TGTGCCAGCAGTGTGGGACAGGGGGCGGCCGGGGAGCTGTTTTTT. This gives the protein CASSVGQGAAGELFF. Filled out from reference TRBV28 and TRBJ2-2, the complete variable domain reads DVKVTQSSRYLVKRTGEKVFLECVQDMDHENMFWYRQDPGLGLRLIYFSYDVKMKEKGDIPEGYSVSREKKERFSLILESASTNQTSMYLCASSVGQGAAGELFFGEGSRLTVL.

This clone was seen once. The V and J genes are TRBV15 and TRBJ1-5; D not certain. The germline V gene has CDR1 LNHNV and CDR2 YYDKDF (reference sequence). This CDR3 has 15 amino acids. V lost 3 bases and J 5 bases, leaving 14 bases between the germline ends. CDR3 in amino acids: CATSRIALEHQPQHF. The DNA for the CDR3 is TGTGCCACCAGCAGGATCGCCTTGGAGCATCAGCCCCAGCATTTT.